This T cell receptor (beta chain) was captured in a study of blood T cell repertoires in COVID-19. There are 15 residues in the CDR3. V lost 7 bases to trimming and J lost 4 bases; unmatched junction nucleotides: 12. Germline assignment: CDR1 MDHEN and CDR2 SYDVKM. Only in-frame clones appear in the TCRdb table, and some are missing; sequencing was by immunoSEQ multiplex PCR. The sample shows about 220,000 clones, around 84% of them seen only once. The clonotype originates from a man aged 50 to 59 who had recovered from COVID-19. Material for sequencing was peripheral blood. The V call is TRBV28, the J call TRBJ1-1; TRBD1 agrees at 7 bases. CDR3 nucleotide sequence: TGTGCCAGCACCAAAGTTGAGGGGGCGAGCACTGAAGCTTTCTTT. Translation gives CASTKVEGASTEAFF. The full variable domain, completed using reference TRBV28 and TRBJ1-1, is DVKVTQSSRYLVKRTGEKVFLECVQDMDHENMFWYRQDPGLGLRLIYFSYDVKMKEKGDIPEGYSVSREKKERFSLILESASTNQTSMYLCASTKVEGASTEAFFGQGTRLTVV.